This is a list of T cell receptor beta chains from one sample in a study of cytotoxic CD8 clonotypes in ibrutinib-treated CLL. Data came from immunoSEQ multiplex PCR; TCRdb stores just in-frame clones and leaves some out. Of some 150,000 clones in the sample, approximately 81% were seen once. The specimen was PBMCs, collected after 12 months of ibrutinib treatment. The receptors derive from a human donor with chronic lymphocytic leukemia. The CDR3 runs from the conserved cysteine through the conserved F or W. The D gene is left open where the match is weak. A clone size is listed for some rows: how often the clone was seen (once, few, many), or a class if it is expanded.

cdr3_length: 13
v_call: TRBV7-9
clone_size: NA
d_call: TRBD1
j_call: TRBJ1-1
cdr3_nt: TGTGCCAGCAGCCCGGACAGGGCCACTGAAGCTTTCTTT
cdr3_aa: CASSPDRATEAFF

cdr3_length: 15
v_call: TRBV2
clone_size: NA
d_call: TRBD1
j_call: TRBJ1-5
cdr3_nt: TGTGCCAGCAGTGCGGACAGGGTGGGCAATCAGCCCCAGCATTTT
cdr3_aa: CASSADRVGNQPQHF

cdr3_length: 14
v_call: TRBV7-9
clone_size: NA
d_call: TRBD1
j_call: TRBJ2-7
cdr3_nt: TGTGCCAGCAGCAAGAGGACAGGGGATTACGAGCAGTACTTC
cdr3_aa: CASSKRTGDYEQYF

cdr3_length: 11
v_call: TRBV20-1
clone_size: once
d_call: NA
j_call: TRBJ2-3
cdr3_nt: TGCAGTGCTAGAGATCTTGATACGCAGTATTTT
cdr3_aa: CSARDLDTQYF

cdr3_length: 15
v_call: TRBV6-6
clone_size: once
d_call: NA
j_call: TRBJ1-1
cdr3_nt: TGTGCCAGCAATCAACGCATAGTCGGGTTTACTGAAGCTTTCTTT
cdr3_aa: CASNQRIVGFTEAFF

cdr3_length: 15
v_call: TRBV9
clone_size: NA
d_call: NA
j_call: TRBJ2-1
cdr3_nt: TGTGCCAGCAGCTTGAGCGGAGGCCCATACAATGAGCAGTTCTTC
cdr3_aa: CASSLSGGPYNEQFF

cdr3_length: 16
v_call: TRBV27
clone_size: NA
d_call: TRBD1
j_call: TRBJ2-5
cdr3_nt: TGTGCCAGCAGTACATTACCGGACAGGGGGCTGGAGACCCAGTACTTC
cdr3_aa: CASSTLPDRGLETQYF

cdr3_length: 15
v_call: TRBV2
clone_size: NA
d_call: NA
j_call: TRBJ1-3
cdr3_nt: TGTGCCAGCGCCCGGGCAGGGAGCTCTGGAAACACCATATATTTT
cdr3_aa: CASARAGSSGNTIYF

cdr3_length: 13
v_call: TRBV19
clone_size: NA
d_call: NA
j_call: TRBJ1-3
cdr3_nt: TGTGCCACCGCGACAATCTCTGGAAACACCATATATTTT
cdr3_aa: CATATISGNTIYF

cdr3_length: 14
v_call: TRBV18
clone_size: NA
d_call: NA
j_call: TRBJ1-2
cdr3_nt: TGTGCCAGCTCACCCCTAGGACTCAACTATGGCTACACCTTC
cdr3_aa: CASSPLGLNYGYTF

cdr3_length: 15
v_call: TRBV25-1
clone_size: NA
d_call: NA
j_call: TRBJ1-4
cdr3_nt: TGTGCCAGCAGTGGTCGGGCGGCAACTAATGAAAAACTGTTTTTT
cdr3_aa: CASSGRAATNEKLFF

cdr3_length: 15
v_call: TRBV9
clone_size: NA
d_call: NA
j_call: TRBJ2-2
cdr3_nt: TGTGCCAGCAGCGTAGCCCACCAGAACACCGGGGAGCTGTTTTTT
cdr3_aa: CASSVAHQNTGELFF

cdr3_length: 14
v_call: TRBV4-2
clone_size: NA
d_call: NA
j_call: TRBJ2-7
cdr3_nt: TGTGCCAGCAGCCACCGACCTAGGTGGGACGAGCAGTACTTC
cdr3_aa: CASSHRPRWDEQYF

cdr3_length: 14
v_call: TRBV27
clone_size: few
d_call: NA
j_call: TRBJ2-1
cdr3_nt: TGTGCCAGCAGGTGGAGGGCCTCAAACAATGAGCAGTTCTTC
cdr3_aa: CASRWRASNNEQFF

cdr3_length: 14
v_call: TRBV7-2
clone_size: NA
d_call: NA
j_call: TRBJ1-2
cdr3_nt: TGTGCCAGCAGCTTAGGGGGATTCGGCTATGGCTACACCTTC
cdr3_aa: CASSLGGFGYGYTF

cdr3_length: 13
v_call: TRBV28
clone_size: NA
d_call: NA
j_call: TRBJ2-7
cdr3_nt: TGTGCCAGCAATCCCTTGTCCACCTACGAGCAGTACTTC
cdr3_aa: CASNPLSTYEQYF

cdr3_length: 14
v_call: TRBV6-1
clone_size: few
d_call: NA
j_call: TRBJ1-5
cdr3_nt: TGTGCCAGCATCGGCCCCCGGGGCAATCAGCCCCAGCATTTT
cdr3_aa: CASIGPRGNQPQHF

cdr3_length: 16
v_call: TRBV6-6
clone_size: NA
d_call: TRBD1
j_call: TRBJ1-1
cdr3_nt: TGTGCCAGCAGTTTTCTCCCAGGGGGTGTGAGCACTGAAGCTTTCTTT
cdr3_aa: CASSFLPGGVSTEAFF

cdr3_length: 16
v_call: TRBV27
clone_size: NA
d_call: TRBD2
j_call: TRBJ2-7
cdr3_nt: TGTGCCAGCAGTTTCCAGACTAGCGGGGGCTCCTACGAGCAGTACTTC
cdr3_aa: CASSFQTSGGSYEQYF

cdr3_length: 16
v_call: TRBV27
clone_size: NA
d_call: NA
j_call: TRBJ2-5
cdr3_nt: TGTGCCAGCACCCCACTTGGGGAAAAGGGCCTGGAGACCCAGTACTTC
cdr3_aa: CASTPLGEKGLETQYF

cdr3_length: 13
v_call: TRBV7-8
clone_size: few
d_call: NA
j_call: TRBJ2-7
cdr3_nt: TGTGCCAGCAGCTTCGGACAAGACTACGAGCAGTACTTC
cdr3_aa: CASSFGQDYEQYF

cdr3_length: 13
v_call: TRBV5-1
clone_size: NA
d_call: NA
j_call: TRBJ2-1
cdr3_nt: TGCGCCAGCAGCTTGTGGCTAGTCAATGAGCAGTTCTTC
cdr3_aa: CASSLWLVNEQFF

cdr3_length: 11
v_call: TRBV6-1
clone_size: few
d_call: NA
j_call: TRBJ2-7
cdr3_nt: TGTGCCAGCAGTACCGATCCCGGGCAACTCTTC
cdr3_aa: CASSTDPGQLF

cdr3_length: 15
v_call: TRBV7-8
clone_size: NA
d_call: NA
j_call: TRBJ2-5
cdr3_nt: TGTGCCAGCAGCTTCAGCGGGACCCCAGGGGGGGCCCAGTACTTC
cdr3_aa: CASSFSGTPGGAQYF

cdr3_length: 15
v_call: TRBV7-8
clone_size: NA
d_call: TRBD2
j_call: TRBJ2-1
cdr3_nt: TGTGCCAGCAGCCAGGGACTAGCGGGAGGCCATGAGCAGTTCTTC
cdr3_aa: CASSQGLAGGHEQFF

cdr3_length: 14
v_call: TRBV18
clone_size: NA
d_call: NA
j_call: TRBJ1-3
cdr3_nt: TGTGCCAGCTCACCCGACCCCTCTGGAAACACCATATATTTT
cdr3_aa: CASSPDPSGNTIYF